Each of the 30 T cell receptor beta chains below was sequenced from the same sample in a study of memory CD4+ T cells and cytomegalovirus serostatus (dated by TCRdb to between 2018 and 2020). Libraries came from the immunoSEQ multiplex PCR assay. TCRdb mirrors the immuneACCESS table, restricted to in-frame sequences. Some clones are absent from its copies; in checked studies, under half trace to an unresolved V gene, and the reason for the others is unknown. Within this sample are about 58,000 clones, with approximately 77% of them counted one time only. The top ten constitute roughly 0.5% of the sample. Single viable CD3+CD4+CD8-CD45RO+ cells were sorted as memory CD4+ T cells on a FACSAria II. The sequenced sample consisted of memory CD4+ T cells from blood. The source of these receptors is an adult in good health and CMV-seronegative. Some clones in this sample may be carry-over from other donors' samples.

DNA of the CDR3: TGCGCCAGCAGCTTAGCTGGACAGGGGTTAAATGAGCAGTTCTTC. Its translation is CASSLAGQGLNEQFF. The chain carries TRBV5-1 and TRBJ2-1, with 9 bases aligning to TRBD1. The trim removed 2 bases at V and 7 bases at J, leaving 7 bases unmatched. CDR1 and CDR2 (germline): SGHRS, YFSETQ. This CDR3 region has 15 residues. The variable domain in full, completed from reference TRBV5-1 and TRBJ2-1, reads KAGVTQTPRYLIKTRGQQVTLSCSPISGHRSVSWYQQTPGQGLQFLFEYFSETQRNKGNFPGRFSGRQFSNSRSEMNVSTLELGDSALYLCASSLAGQGLNEQFFGPGTRLTVL.

The chain carries TRBV5-8 and TRBJ1-5; 9 bases map to TRBD1. The trim removed 7 bases at V and 4 bases at J, leaving 6 bases unmatched. CDR1 is SGHTS and CDR2 is YDEGEE in the germline V gene. The CDR3 loop spans 14 amino acids. CDR3 nucleotide sequence: TGTGCCAGCGTCGACAGGGGGAGGAATCAGCCCCAGCATTTT. Amino acid sequence: CASVDRGRNQPQHF.

This clone was detected only once. V usage is TRBV7-3 and J usage is TRBJ2-7; TRBD2 matches at 11 bases. Germline lookup yields CDR1 SGHTA and CDR2 FQGTGA. The CDR3 loop spans 15 amino acids. V lost 2 bases, J lost 6 bases, and 6 bases stayed unmatched. The CDR3: CASSLELAGVGEQYF. In DNA form, the CDR3 reads TGTGCCAGCAGCTTAGAACTAGCGGGAGTGGGCGAGCAGTACTTC.

This chain connects TRBV29-1 to TRBJ1-5; D ambiguous. The CDR3 runs to 15 residues. V lost 4 bases and J lost 2, with 15 bases in between. Germline values: CDR1 SQVTM, CDR2 ANQGSEA. The CDR3 sequence is CSVADGLLGNQPQHF. CDR3 nucleotide sequence: TGCAGCGTTGCAGACGGTCTTTTGGGCAATCAGCCCCAGCATTTT.

V and J are TRBV19 and TRBJ2-7; 11 bases fit TRBD1. From germline, CDR1 is LNHDA and CDR2 SQIVND (reference sequence). The CDR3 contains 14 residues. Trimming removed 6 bases from V and 4 bases from J; junction bases left unmatched: 5. The CDR3 sequence: CASRGGQGVYEQYF. Written as DNA, the CDR3 is TGTGCCAGTAGAGGGGGACAGGGGGTTTACGAGCAGTACTTC.

The chain has TRBV6-6 and TRBJ2-1; 7 positions match TRBD2. Germline CDR1 is MNHNY and CDR2 is SVGAGI (reference sequence). This CDR3 region has 16 residues. V shed 4 bases and J 5 bases; nucleotides not matched to a gene: 11. DNA for the CDR3: TGTGCCAGCAGTTCGGGACTACCGAAAATCAACAATGAGCAGTTCTTC. Protein product: CASSSGLPKINNEQFF.

The chain links TRBV5-4 to TRBJ2-1; no clear D. This CDR3 is built from 14 residues. V was trimmed by 1 base and J by 3 bases, leaving 8 bases between them. The germline V gene has CDR1 SGHNT and CDR2 YYREEE (reference sequence). The CDR3 protein is CASSLKVGYNEQFF. The CDR3 DNA reads TGTGCCAGCAGCTTGAAGGTCGGCTACAATGAGCAGTTCTTC.

As DNA, the CDR3 is TGTGCCAGCAGCTACGACAGGGTCGGCTATGGCTACACCTTC. Its protein product is CASSYDRVGYGYTF. V gene TRBV7-9 combines with J gene TRBJ1-2; 7 bases map to TRBD1. The CDR3 is made up of 14 amino acids. V trimming: 4 bases; J trimming: 4 bases; junction bases outside the gene matches: 6. Germline loops: CDR1 SEHNR, CDR2 FQNEAQ (reference sequence).

The genes are TRBV27 and TRBJ1-6; TRBD1 agrees at 7 bases. CDR1 and CDR2 from the germline V gene are MNHEY and SMNVEV (reference sequence). The CDR3 covers 14 residues. The J segment lost 7 bases and the V segment lost 5 bases, leaving 5 bases of the junction unmatched. The CDR3 here is CASSPQGKNSPLHF. CDR3 DNA sequence: TGTGCCAGCAGTCCACAGGGGAAGAATTCACCCCTCCACTTT.

V gene TRBV29-1 combines with J gene TRBJ1-2; no clear D gene. Trimming cost V 4 bases and J 0 bases, with 9 bases left between them. Germline V gives CDR1 SQVTM, CDR2 ANQGSEA. This CDR3 is built from 13 residues. The CDR3 sequence: CSVVQLPNYGYTF. In DNA, the CDR3 is TGCAGCGTTGTACAGCTTCCTAACTATGGCTACACCTTC.

This chain joins TRBV5-1 and TRBJ2-1; 10 bases are a match to TRBD2. Germline values: CDR1 SGHRS, CDR2 YFSETQ. The junction had 6 bases not matched to a gene; V was cut back by 0 bases and J by 9 bases. The CDR3 consists of 15 residues. CDR3: CASSLELAGSPEQFF. CDR3 nucleotides: TGCGCCAGCAGCTTGGAACTAGCGGGATCCCCTGAGCAGTTCTTC.

This chain links TRBV5-6 with TRBJ1-3; D is undetermined. Germline V lookup: CDR1 SGHDT, CDR2 YYEEEE. Trimming took off 2 bases at V and 0 bases at J, with 9 bases between the two ends. This CDR3 comprises 15 residues. CDR3 sequence: CASSFGLISGNTIYF. CDR3 sequence (DNA): TGTGCCAGCAGCTTCGGACTTATCTCTGGAAACACCATATATTTT.

The genes are TRBV4-2 and TRBJ2-3; D possibly corresponds to TRBD2 (6 bases). Germline CDR1 reads LGHNA; CDR2 reads YNFKEQ. V was clipped by 4 bases and J by 7 bases, with 15 bases between them. This CDR3 has 14 amino acids. This CDR3 is CASSPGSGFHTQYF. The CDR3, as DNA: TGTGCCAGCAGCCCCGGGAGCGGTTTTCATACGCAGTATTTT.

This clone was found once. The J gene is TRBJ1-1, the V gene TRBV18; D call uncertain. V was trimmed by 7 bases and J by 7 bases, leaving 13 bases between them. CDR1 is KGHSH and CDR2 is LQKENI in the germline V gene. The CDR3 consists of 12 residues. The CDR3 loop reads CASFGIIGEAFF. The CDR3 DNA reads TGTGCCAGCTTTGGGATTATCGGTGAAGCTTTCTTT.

The chain joins TRBV28 to TRBJ2-7, with TRBD1 identical over 8 bases. CDR3 length equals 14 residues. Trimming at V came to 5 bases and at J to 0 bases, leaving 3 bases not matched to a gene. The germline gives CDR1 MDHEN, CDR2 SYDVKM. The CDR3 region has the DNA TGTGCCAGCAGTATCACAGGGGGCTCCTACGAGCAGTACTTC. It encodes CASSITGGSYEQYF.

The chain is built from TRBV7-2 and TRBJ2-7; D perhaps matches TRBD1 (5 bases). Germline V gene lookup returns CDR1 SGHTA and CDR2 FQGNSA. V was trimmed by 3 bases and J by 5 bases, leaving 11 bases between them. The CDR3 spans 13 residues. The DNA for the CDR3 is TGTGCCAGCAGCTTCTGGGGCGGCAACGAGCAGTACTTC. Encoded protein: CASSFWGGNEQYF.

The rearrangement links TRBV7-2 to TRBJ1-6, with D tentatively TRBD1 (5 bases). Germline CDR1 reads SGHTA; CDR2 reads FQGNSA. V lost 1 base, J lost 0 bases, and 10 bases lay in between. This CDR3 has 17 amino acids. CDR3: CASSLVGGGSYNSPLHF. The CDR3 bases are TGTGCCAGCAGCTTAGTAGGTGGGGGCTCCTATAATTCACCCCTCCACTTT. The variable domain in full, completed from reference TRBV7-2 and TRBJ1-6, reads GAGVSQSPSNKVTEKGKDVELRCDPISGHTALYWYRQSLGQGLEFLIYFQGNSAPDKSGLPSDRFSAERTGGSVSTLTIQRTQQEDSAVYLCASSLVGGGSYNSPLHFGNGTRLTVT.

This clone was detected once. The chain joins TRBV19 to TRBJ2-7; TRBD1 matches 10 bases. The V gene's germline CDR1 is LNHDA and CDR2 SQIVND (reference sequence). V shed 5 bases and J 0 bases; nucleotides not matched to a gene: 13. This CDR3 is built from 18 residues. For the CDR3, the DNA is TGTGCCAGTAGTGCCGCCGGGACAGGGGCGATACACTCCTACGAGCAGTACTTC. Translating gives CASSAAGTGAIHSYEQYF.

The gene calls are TRBV10-3 and TRBJ2-1; 9 bases map to TRBD2. The length of the CDR3 is 16 residues. Germline V gene sequence: CDR1 ENHRY, CDR2 SYGVKD. The junction had 4 bases not matched to a gene; V was cut back by 0 bases and J by 4 bases. This CDR3 reads CAISESSGGLYNEQFF. The CDR3 DNA follows: TGTGCCATCAGTGAGTCGAGCGGGGGGCTATACAATGAGCAGTTCTTC.

J is TRBJ2-5 and V is TRBV28; 8 bases match TRBD1. CDR3 length: 14 amino acids. Per the germline V gene, CDR1 is MDHEN and CDR2 is SYDVKM. J was trimmed by 1 base and V by 6 bases; bases with no gene match: 4. CDR3 region: CASSRTGFQETQYF. The CDR3 coding sequence is TGTGCCAGCAGCCGGACAGGGTTCCAAGAGACCCAGTACTTC.

Remarks on this clone: Germline and junction disagree at one end, which may indicate a read error. The J gene is TRBJ2-5, the V gene TRBV25-1; 9 bases are shared with TRBD2. CDR1 is MGHDK, CDR2 SYGVNS, per germline. The CDR3 consists of 15 residues. The CDR3 sequence is CAGSGSGGYQETQYF. CDR3 DNA sequence: TGTGCCGGCAGTGGTAGCGGGGGATACCAAGAGACCCAGTACTTC.

As to this clone: Other DNA sequences of this sample code for an identical CDR3. The CDR3 nucleotides read TGTGCCAGTAGTACCGGGAGCCAAGAGACCCAGTACTTC. It encodes CASSTGSQETQYF. V and J are TRBV19 and TRBJ2-5; D may be TRBD2 (6 bases). The germline V gene encodes CDR1 LNHDA and CDR2 SQIVND (reference sequence). The CDR3 runs to 13 residues. V lost 4 bases and J lost 1, with 7 bases in between. Drawing the rest from reference TRBV19 and TRBJ2-5, the complete variable domain is DGGITQSPKYLFRKEGQNVTLSCEQNLNHDAMYWYRQDPGQGLRLIYYSQIVNDFQKGDIAEGYSVSREKKESFPLTVTSAQKNPTAFYLCASSTGSQETQYFGPGTRLLVL.

V gene TRBV7-2 combines with J gene TRBJ2-3; D gene uncertain. Per the germline V gene, CDR1 is SGHTA and CDR2 is FQGNSA. The V end was cut by 4 bases, the J end by 2 bases, with 13 bases between. The CDR3 sequence is 15 residues long. Written as DNA, the CDR3 is TGTGCCAGCAGCTCCTTACCTATACCCACAGATACGCAGTATTTT. It specifies CASSSLPIPTDTQYF. The variable domain in full, completed from reference TRBV7-2 and TRBJ2-3, reads GAGVSQSPSNKVTEKGKDVELRCDPISGHTALYWYRQSLGQGLEFLIYFQGNSAPDKSGLPSDRFSAERTGGSVSTLTIQRTQQEDSAVYLCASSSLPIPTDTQYFGPGTRLTVL.

V gene TRBV7-2 combines with J gene TRBJ2-2; D is tentatively TRBD1 or TRBD2 (5 bases each). V lost 5 bases and J lost 8, with 18 bases in between. CDR1 is SGHTA, CDR2 FQGNSA, per germline. CDR3 size: 15 residues. CDR3 bases: TGTGCCAGCAGCCCCGGGACCTTCAGTGGTGGGGAGCTGTTTTTT. Translating it yields CASSPGTFSGGELFF.

The CDR3 bases are TGTGCCAGCAGTTACGGCAAAACAGATACGCAGTATTTT. Translation: CASSYGKTDTQYF. The J gene is TRBJ2-3, the V gene TRBV6-6; D call uncertain. The CDR3 has 13 amino acids. Trimming took off 2 bases at V and 3 bases at J, with 6 bases between the two ends. In germline, CDR1 is MNHNY, CDR2 SVGAGI (reference sequence).

The chain links TRBV5-1 to TRBJ2-7; TRBD1 or TRBD2 may be the D gene (5 bases each). The V end was cut by 0 bases, the J end by 4 bases, with 11 bases between. The germline CDR1 and CDR2 sequences are SGHRS and YFSETQ. The length of the CDR3 is 14 residues. For the CDR3, the DNA is TGCGCCAGCAGCTTGGAAATGTGGGGGTACGAGCAGTACTTC. Its protein product is CASSLEMWGYEQYF. Variable domain in full (rest from reference TRBV5-1 and TRBJ2-7): KAGVTQTPRYLIKTRGQQVTLSCSPISGHRSVSWYQQTPGQGLQFLFEYFSETQRNKGNFPGRFSGRQFSNSRSEMNVSTLELGDSALYLCASSLEMWGYEQYFGPGTRLTVT.

This clone was seen only once. V and J are TRBV5-1 and TRBJ2-2, with TRBD1 matching 8 bases. This CDR3 contains 16 residues. Trimming removed 4 bases from V and 2 bases from J; junction bases left unmatched: 7. Germline lookup yields CDR1 SGHRS and CDR2 YFSETQ. The CDR3 coding sequence is TGCGCCAGCAGCCCAAATGGACAGGGAAACACCGGGGAGCTGTTTTTT. It is translated as CASSPNGQGNTGELFF.

The genes are TRBV7-2 and TRBJ1-1; D gene uncertain. V was pared by 5 bases and J by 1 base, with 5 bases between. Germline CDR1 is SGHTA and CDR2 is FQGNSA. The CDR3 length is 12 residues. This chain's CDR3 is CASSRTNTEAFF. The CDR3 DNA sequence: TGTGCCAGCAGCCGTACGAACACTGAAGCTTTCTTT.

This chain joins TRBV27 and TRBJ2-7, with no clear D. CDR1 and CDR2 from the germline V gene are MNHEY and SMNVEV (reference sequence). The CDR3 has 15 residues. Trimming removed 6 bases from V and 3 bases from J, with 18 bases in between. The chain's CDR3 is CASSRYSSSLYEQYF. The CDR3 nucleotides read TGTGCCAGCAGCCGATATAGCTCCTCCCTCTACGAGCAGTACTTC.

Concerning this clone itself: An end of the junction differs from the germline gene, which may be a read error. The V gene is TRBV28, the J gene TRBJ2-4; TRBD1 is a possible D gene (5 bases). The CDR3 length is 12 residues. Looked up from germline, CDR1 is MDHEN and CDR2 is SYDVKM. Here the CDR3 reads CASSADSLNTDF. The CDR3 DNA sequence: TGTGCCAGCAGTGCTGACAGCCTCAACACGGACTTC.